This T cell receptor beta chain appears in the sequencing data of a study of blood T cell repertoires in COVID-19. On the study more broadly: Acute and convalescent COVID-19 specimens originated in the United States, Italy and Spain.

Profiled with immunoSEQ multiplex PCR; TCRdb holds only in-frame clones, not every one. Of tens of thousands of clones in the sample, around nine tenths were seen once. This CDR3 contains 12 residues. V lost 6 bases to trimming and J lost 1 base, with 6 bases between them. The receptor's source is a human donor in a cohort sampled during active COVID-19. Sequencing input: peripheral blood. V is TRBV12-3 or TRBV12-4 and J is TRBJ1-2; TRBD1 might be the D (5 bases). The chain's CDR3 is CASRGDNYGYTF. Written as DNA, the CDR3 is TGTGCCAGCAGAGGGGATAACTATGGCTACACCTTC.